The 15 T cell receptor beta chains presented below share a single source sample, sequenced in a study of identical twins. TCRdb ran MiXCR on the 5' RACE reads and lists one entry per CDR3 protein. This table has 400,000 to 500,000 distinct CDR3 sequences, roughly 18% appearing once. Sequenced sample: naive T cells sorted from blood. These receptors all stem from a man in his fifties in good health.

This clonotype was seen a single time. The chain is built from TRBV28 and TRBJ2-1; 8 bases fit TRBD1. CDR1 MDHEN and CDR2 SYDVKM come from the germline V gene. CDR3 length equals 14 residues. V lost 6 bases and J lost 4; bases outside the gene matches: 5. CDR3 in amino acids: CASRPGQAYNEQFF. The CDR3 region has the DNA TGTGCCAGCAGACCGGGACAGGCGTACAATGAGCAGTTCTTC.

This clonotype was detected many times. The chain employs TRBV24-1 and TRBJ2-3; possible D gene TRBD2, 6 bases. CDR3 length equals 15 residues. Trimming removed 7 bases at V and 0 bases at J, with 13 bases between. Germline assignment: CDR1 KGHDR and CDR2 SFDVKD. CDR3 sequence reads: CATRSRRDSTDTQYF. CDR3 in DNA: TGTGCCACCAGGTCTCGGAGGGATAGCACAGATACGCAGTATTTT.

This clonotype has at least ten counts. The rearrangement links TRBV6-1 to TRBJ2-7; D not certain. CDR3 length equals 13 residues. The germline V and J ends were trimmed by 3 bases and 4 bases, with 10 bases remaining between them. Germline V gene lookup returns CDR1 MNHNS and CDR2 SASEGT. As DNA, the CDR3 is TGTGCCAGCAGTGAGATAGGGATATACGAGCAGTACTTC. Encoded protein: CASSEIGIYEQYF.

The chain carries TRBV5-1 and TRBJ2-3, with a tentative D call TRBD2 (6 bases). Germline CDR1 reads SGHRS; CDR2 reads YFSETQ. V lost 0 bases and J lost 2, with 13 bases in between. This CDR3 spans 16 amino acids. The CDR3 here is CASSLGEAGYTDTQYF. CDR3 nucleotide sequence: TGCGCCAGCAGCTTGGGGGAAGCGGGTTACACAGATACGCAGTATTTT.

This clonotype turned up a few times. This sequence joins TRBV5-5 and TRBJ2-1; 7 positions match TRBD2. Germline V lookup: CDR1 SGHKS, CDR2 YYEKEE (reference sequence). V shed 0 bases, J shed 2 bases, and the junction held 8 bases outside the gene matches. The CDR3 totals 17 residues. The chain's CDR3 is CASSLALRGRPYNEQFF. In DNA form, the CDR3 reads TGTGCCAGCAGCTTGGCCTTGCGGGGGAGGCCCTACAATGAGCAGTTCTTC.

V gene TRBV9 combines with J gene TRBJ2-1; 9 bases fit TRBD2. The CDR3 runs to 16 residues. Trimming removed 0 bases from V and 3 bases from J; junction bases left unmatched: 4. Germline V gene lookup returns CDR1 SGDLS and CDR2 YYNGEE. CDR3 in amino acids: CASSVDAGGGYNEQFF. CDR3 DNA: TGTGCCAGCAGCGTAGATGCGGGAGGGGGCTACAATGAGCAGTTCTTC.

There are a few counts of this clonotype. The genes are TRBV6-2 or TRBV6-3 and TRBJ2-1; 7 bases map to TRBD2. This CDR3 region has 17 residues. Germline V gene sequence: CDR1 MNHEY, CDR2 SVGEGT. Unmatched junction bases numbered 14, after V lost 1 base and J lost 8 bases. DNA for the CDR3: TGTGCCAGCAGTTACTTACCCCTAGCGGAGGGGCGCCATGAGCAGTTCTTC. It is translated as CASSYLPLAEGRHEQFF.

The chain combines TRBV20-1 with TRBJ2-2; D unresolved. Germline values: CDR1 DFQATT, CDR2 SNEGSKA (reference sequence). The CDR3 loop spans 16 amino acids. V lost 6 bases and J lost 0, with 17 bases in between. The CDR3 nucleotides are TGCAGTGCCGTTATTGGGTCGGCTGCGAACACCGGGGAGCTGTTTTTT. It yields the protein CSAVIGSAANTGELFF.

This rearrangement joins TRBV5-5 to TRBJ1-5; D is unclear. V was cut by 2 bases and J by 2 bases, with 14 bases left in between. The CDR3 loop spans 16 amino acids. From germline, CDR1 is SGHKS and CDR2 YYEKEE (reference sequence). CDR3 DNA sequence: TGTGCCAGCAGCTTTGGTCCTGGATTTGGCAATCAGCCCCAGCATTTT. Its protein product is CASSFGPGFGNQPQHF.

This clonotype has at least ten counts. The gene calls are TRBV27 and TRBJ1-6, with 11 bases matching TRBD1. Germline CDR1 MNHEY, CDR2 SMNVEV (reference sequence). The V segment lost 3 bases and the J segment 10 bases; nucleotides outside the gene matches: 2. The CDR3 is 14 amino acids. CDR3 sequence: CASSFGTGGSPLHF. The CDR3 DNA reads as TGTGCCAGCAGTTTCGGGACAGGGGGATCACCCCTCCACTTT.

This clonotype was detected ten times or more. The CDR3 sequence: CASSQGLRTGANVLTF. CDR3 DNA sequence: TGTGCCAGCAGCCAAGGGCTTCGGACTGGGGCCAACGTCCTGACTTTC. The chain uses TRBV14 and TRBJ2-6, with D unresolved. Deletions cut 1 base from V and 2 bases from J, with 9 bases between. The CDR3 is made up of 16 amino acids. Germline CDR1 and CDR2: SGHDN and FVKESK.

The chain couples TRBV7-8 to TRBJ1-5, with D possibly being TRBD1 (5 bases). Germline CDR1 SGHVS, CDR2 FQNEAQ. CDR3 length: 15 amino acids. The germline V and J ends were trimmed by 1 base and 5 bases, with 12 bases remaining between them. For the CDR3, the DNA is TGTGCCAGCAGCTTAGATCGTTGGGGGGATCAGCCCCAGCATTTT. Translated, it gives CASSLDRWGDQPQHF.

This chain connects TRBV4-1 to TRBJ2-3, with no clear D. The length of the CDR3 is 14 residues. V lost 3 bases and J 1 base, leaving 8 bases between the germline ends. Germline-derived CDR1 and CDR2 are MGHRA and YSYEKL. The CDR3 protein is CASSQPLRTDTQYF. The CDR3, as DNA: TGCGCCAGCAGCCAGCCCTTACGCACAGATACGCAGTATTTT.

This clonotype was counted only a few times. The chain employs TRBV11-1 and TRBJ1-3; unclear D gene. There are 18 residues in the CDR3. Trimming stripped 4 bases from V and 2 bases from J, with 21 bases between. Germline V gene data show CDR1 as SGHAT and CDR2 as FQDESV (reference sequence). CDR3 sequence reads: CASSSQRARRLPGNTIYF. For the CDR3, the DNA is TGTGCCAGCAGCTCCCAAAGAGCGCGGCGGCTCCCTGGAAACACCATATATTTT. Filled out from reference TRBV11-1 and TRBJ1-3, the complete variable domain reads EAEVAQSPRYKITEKSQAVAFWCDPISGHATLYWYRQILGQGPELLVQFQDESVVDDSQLPKDRFSAERLKGVDSTLKIQPAELGDSAMYLCASSSQRARRLPGNTIYFGEGSWLTVV.

The chain has TRBV7-2 and TRBJ1-2, with D possibly matching TRBD1 (5 bases). Per the germline V gene, CDR1 is SGHTA and CDR2 is FQGNSA. The length of the CDR3 is 14 residues. Trimming removed 5 bases at V and 4 bases at J, with 14 bases between. The CDR3 protein is CASSQLRVSYGYTF. CDR3 nucleotide sequence: TGTGCCAGCAGCCAACTCAGGGTCTCCTATGGCTACACCTTC.